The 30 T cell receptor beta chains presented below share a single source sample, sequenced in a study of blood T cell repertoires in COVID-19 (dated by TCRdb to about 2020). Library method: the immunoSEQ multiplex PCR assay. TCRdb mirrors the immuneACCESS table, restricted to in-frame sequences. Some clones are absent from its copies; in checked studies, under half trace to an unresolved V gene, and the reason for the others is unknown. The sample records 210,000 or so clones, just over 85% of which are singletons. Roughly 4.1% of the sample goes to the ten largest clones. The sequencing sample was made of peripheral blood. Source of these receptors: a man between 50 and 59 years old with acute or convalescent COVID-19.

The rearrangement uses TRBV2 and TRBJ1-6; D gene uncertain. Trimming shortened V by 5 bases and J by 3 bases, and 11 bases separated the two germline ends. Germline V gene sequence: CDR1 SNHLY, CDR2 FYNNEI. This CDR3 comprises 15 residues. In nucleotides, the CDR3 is TGTGCCAGCAGTCCGACATTGGGCTATAATTCACCCCTCCACTTT. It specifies CASSPTLGYNSPLHF. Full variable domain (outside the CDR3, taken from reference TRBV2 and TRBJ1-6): EPEVTQTPSHQVTQMGQEVILRCVPISNHLYFYWYRQILGQKVEFLVSFYNNEISEKSEIFDDQFSVERPDGSNFTLKIRSTKLEDSAMYFCASSPTLGYNSPLHFGNGTRLTVT.

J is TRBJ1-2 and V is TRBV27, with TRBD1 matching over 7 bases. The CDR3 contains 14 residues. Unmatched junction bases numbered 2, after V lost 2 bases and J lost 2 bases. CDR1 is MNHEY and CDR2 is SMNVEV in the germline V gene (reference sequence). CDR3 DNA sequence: TGTGCCAGCAGTTTAACAGGGGCCAACTATGGCTACACCTTC. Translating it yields CASSLTGANYGYTF.

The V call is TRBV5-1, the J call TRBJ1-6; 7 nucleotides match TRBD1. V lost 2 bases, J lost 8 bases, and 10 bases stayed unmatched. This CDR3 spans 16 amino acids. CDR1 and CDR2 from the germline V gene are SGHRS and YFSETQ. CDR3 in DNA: TGCGCCAGCAGCTTACTCCCAGGGGGAGGTTATTCACCCCTCCACTTT. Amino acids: CASSLLPGGGYSPLHF.

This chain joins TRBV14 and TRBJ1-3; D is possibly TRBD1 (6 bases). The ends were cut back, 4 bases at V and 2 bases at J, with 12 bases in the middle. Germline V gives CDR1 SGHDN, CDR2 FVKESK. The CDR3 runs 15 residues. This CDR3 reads CASSRTTGPGNTIYF. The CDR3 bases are TGTGCCAGCAGCCGCACAACAGGGCCTGGAAACACCATATATTTT.

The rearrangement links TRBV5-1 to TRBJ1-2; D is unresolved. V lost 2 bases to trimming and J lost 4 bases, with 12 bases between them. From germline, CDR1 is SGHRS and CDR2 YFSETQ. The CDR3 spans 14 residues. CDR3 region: CASSFSERSYGYTF. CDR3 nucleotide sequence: TGCGCCAGCAGCTTTTCAGAGCGTAGCTATGGCTACACCTTC.

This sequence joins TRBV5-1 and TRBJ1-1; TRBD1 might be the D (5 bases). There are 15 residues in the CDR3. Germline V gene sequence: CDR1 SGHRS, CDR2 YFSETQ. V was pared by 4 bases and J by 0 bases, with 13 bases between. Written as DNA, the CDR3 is TGCGCCAGCAGCGCGGGACGGATCCTGAACACTGAAGCTTTCTTT. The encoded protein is CASSAGRILNTEAFF. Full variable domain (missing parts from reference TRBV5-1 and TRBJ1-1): KAGVTQTPRYLIKTRGQQVTLSCSPISGHRSVSWYQQTPGQGLQFLFEYFSETQRNKGNFPGRFSGRQFSNSRSEMNVSTLELGDSALYLCASSAGRILNTEAFFGQGTRLTVV.

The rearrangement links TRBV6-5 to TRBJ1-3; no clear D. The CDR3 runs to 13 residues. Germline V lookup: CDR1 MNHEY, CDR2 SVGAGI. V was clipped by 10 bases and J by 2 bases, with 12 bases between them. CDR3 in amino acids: CAIQSATGNTIYF. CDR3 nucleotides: TGTGCCATCCAATCTGCGACTGGAAACACCATATATTTT.

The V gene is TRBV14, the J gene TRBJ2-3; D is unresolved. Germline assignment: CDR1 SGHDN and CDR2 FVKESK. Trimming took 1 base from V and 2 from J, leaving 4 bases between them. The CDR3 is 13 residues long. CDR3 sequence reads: CASSQGLTDTQYF. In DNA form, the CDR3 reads TGTGCCAGCAGCCAAGGTCTCACAGATACGCAGTATTTT.

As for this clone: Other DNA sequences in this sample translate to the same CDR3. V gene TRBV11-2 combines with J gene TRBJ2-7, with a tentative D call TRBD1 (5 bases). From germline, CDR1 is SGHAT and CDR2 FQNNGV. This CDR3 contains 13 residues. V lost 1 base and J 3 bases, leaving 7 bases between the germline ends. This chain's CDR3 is CASSLGRVYEQYF. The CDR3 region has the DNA TGTGCCAGCAGCTTAGGCAGGGTCTACGAGCAGTACTTC.

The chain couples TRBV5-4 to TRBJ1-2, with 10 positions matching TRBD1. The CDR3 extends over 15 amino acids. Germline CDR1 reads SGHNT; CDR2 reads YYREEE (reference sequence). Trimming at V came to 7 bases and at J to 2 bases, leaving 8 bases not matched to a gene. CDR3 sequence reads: CASRSAGQGNYGYTF. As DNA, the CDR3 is TGTGCCAGCCGGTCGGCGGGACAGGGGAACTATGGCTACACCTTC. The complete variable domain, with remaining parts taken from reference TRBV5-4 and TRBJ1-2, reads ETGVTQSPTHLIKTRGQQVTLRCSSQSGHNTVSWYQQALGQGPQFIFQYYREEENGRGNFPPRFSGLQFPNYSSELNVNALELDDSALYLCASRSAGQGNYGYTFGSGTRLTVV.

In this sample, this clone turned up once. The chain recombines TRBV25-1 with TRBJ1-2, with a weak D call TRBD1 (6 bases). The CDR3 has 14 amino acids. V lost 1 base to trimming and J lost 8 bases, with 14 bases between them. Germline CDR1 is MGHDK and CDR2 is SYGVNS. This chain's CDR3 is CASSEFGGAVGYTF. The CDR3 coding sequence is TGTGCCAGCAGTGAATTTGGGGGGGCAGTAGGCTACACCTTC.

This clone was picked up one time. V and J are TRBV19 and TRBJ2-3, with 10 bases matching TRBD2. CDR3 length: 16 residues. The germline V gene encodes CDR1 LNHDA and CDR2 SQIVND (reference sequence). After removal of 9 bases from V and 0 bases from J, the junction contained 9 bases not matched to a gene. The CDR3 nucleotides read TGTGCCAGCCGGTTTCTAGCGGGGGTTAGCACAGATACGCAGTATTTT. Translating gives CASRFLAGVSTDTQYF. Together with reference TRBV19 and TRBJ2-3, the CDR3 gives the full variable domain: DGGITQSPKYLFRKEGQNVTLSCEQNLNHDAMYWYRQDPGQGLRLIYYSQIVNDFQKGDIAEGYSVSREKKESFPLTVTSAQKNPTAFYLCASRFLAGVSTDTQYFGPGTRLTVL.

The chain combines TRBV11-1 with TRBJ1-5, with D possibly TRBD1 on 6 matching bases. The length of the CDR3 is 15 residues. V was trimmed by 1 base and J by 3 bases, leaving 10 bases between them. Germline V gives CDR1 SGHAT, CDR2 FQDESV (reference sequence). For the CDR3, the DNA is TGTGCCAGCAGCTTAGGAGGGGGATACAATCAGCCCCAGCATTTT. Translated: CASSLGGGYNQPQHF.

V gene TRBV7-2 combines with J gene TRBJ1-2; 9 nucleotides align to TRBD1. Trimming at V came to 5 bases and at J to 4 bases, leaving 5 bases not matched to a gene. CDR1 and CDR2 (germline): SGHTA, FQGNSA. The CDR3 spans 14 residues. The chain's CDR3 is CASSTGQGTYGYTF. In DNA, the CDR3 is TGTGCCAGCAGCACCGGACAGGGGACCTATGGCTACACCTTC.

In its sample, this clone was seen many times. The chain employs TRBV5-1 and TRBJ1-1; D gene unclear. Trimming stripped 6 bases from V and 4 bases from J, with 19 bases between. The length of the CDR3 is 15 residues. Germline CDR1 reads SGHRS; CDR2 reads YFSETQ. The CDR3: CASNPSAARGTEAFF. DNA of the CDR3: TGCGCCAGCAACCCCTCGGCGGCCCGAGGCACTGAAGCTTTCTTT.

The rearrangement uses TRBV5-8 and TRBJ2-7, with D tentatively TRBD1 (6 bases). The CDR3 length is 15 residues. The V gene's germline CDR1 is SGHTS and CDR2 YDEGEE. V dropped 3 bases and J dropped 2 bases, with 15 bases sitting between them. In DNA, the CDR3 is TGTGCCAGCAGCTCATCGACAGGCTCGACCTACGAGCAGTACTTC. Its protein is CASSSSTGSTYEQYF.

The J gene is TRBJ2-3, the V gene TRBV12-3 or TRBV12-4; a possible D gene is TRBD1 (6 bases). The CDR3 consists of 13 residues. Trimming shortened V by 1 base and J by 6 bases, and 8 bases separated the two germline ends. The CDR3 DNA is TGTGCCAGCAGTTTAGGGGGGCTGGATACGCAGTATTTT. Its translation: CASSLGGLDTQYF.

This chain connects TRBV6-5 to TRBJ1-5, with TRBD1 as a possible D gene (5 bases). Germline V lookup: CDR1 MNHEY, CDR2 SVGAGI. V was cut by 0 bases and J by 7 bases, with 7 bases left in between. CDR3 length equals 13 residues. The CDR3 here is CASSYSGRQPQHF. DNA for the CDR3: TGTGCCAGCAGTTACTCGGGGCGACAGCCCCAGCATTTT.

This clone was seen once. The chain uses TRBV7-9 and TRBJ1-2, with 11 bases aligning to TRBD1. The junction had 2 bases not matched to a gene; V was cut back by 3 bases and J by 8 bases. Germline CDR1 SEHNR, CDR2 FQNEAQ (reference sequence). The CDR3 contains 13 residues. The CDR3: CASSLGQGDGYTF. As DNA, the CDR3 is TGTGCCAGCAGCTTGGGACAGGGGGACGGCTACACCTTC.

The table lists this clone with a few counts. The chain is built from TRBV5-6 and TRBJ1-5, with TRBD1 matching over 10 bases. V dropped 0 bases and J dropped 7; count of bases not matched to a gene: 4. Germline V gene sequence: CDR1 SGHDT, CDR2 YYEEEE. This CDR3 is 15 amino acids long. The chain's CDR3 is CASSLGTGGRQPQHF. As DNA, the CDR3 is TGTGCCAGCAGCTTGGGGACAGGGGGGAGACAGCCCCAGCATTTT. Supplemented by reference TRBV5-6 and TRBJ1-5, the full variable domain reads DAGVTQSPTHLIKTRGQQVTLRCSPKSGHDTVSWYQQALGQGPQFIFQYYEEEERQRGNFPDRFSGHQFPNYSSELNVNALLLGDSALYLCASSLGTGGRQPQHFGDGTRLSIL.

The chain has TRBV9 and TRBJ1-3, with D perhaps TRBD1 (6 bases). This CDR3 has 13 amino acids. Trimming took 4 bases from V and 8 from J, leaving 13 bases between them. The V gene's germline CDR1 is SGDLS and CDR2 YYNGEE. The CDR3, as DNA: TGTGCCAGCAGCCCAGGGGTAGGGGACACCATATATTTT. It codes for CASSPGVGDTIYF.

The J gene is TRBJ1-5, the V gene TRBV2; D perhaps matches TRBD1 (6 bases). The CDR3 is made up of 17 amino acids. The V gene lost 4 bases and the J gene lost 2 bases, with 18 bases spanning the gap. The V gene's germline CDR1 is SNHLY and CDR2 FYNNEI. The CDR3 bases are TGTGCCAGCAGTGGGAGGGGAGGGGGTAATGGCAATCAGCCCCAGCATTTT. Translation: CASSGRGGGNGNQPQHF.

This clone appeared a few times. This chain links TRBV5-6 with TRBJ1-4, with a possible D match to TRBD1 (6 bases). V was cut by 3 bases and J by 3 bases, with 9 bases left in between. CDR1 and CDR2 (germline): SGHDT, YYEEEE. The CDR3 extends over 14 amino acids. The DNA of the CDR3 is TGTGCCAGCAGCTATGGACAGTCTAATGAAAAACTGTTTTTT. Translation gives CASSYGQSNEKLFF.

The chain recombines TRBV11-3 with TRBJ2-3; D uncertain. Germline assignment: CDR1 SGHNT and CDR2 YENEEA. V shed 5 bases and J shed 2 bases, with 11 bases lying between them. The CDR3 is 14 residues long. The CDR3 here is CASSRIGATDTQYF. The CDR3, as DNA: TGTGCCAGCAGCCGGATAGGAGCCACAGATACGCAGTATTTT. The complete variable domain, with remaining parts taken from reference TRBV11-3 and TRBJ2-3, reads EAGVVQSPRYKIIEKKQPVAFWCNPISGHNTLYWYLQNLGQGPELLIRYENEEAVDDSQLPKDRFSAERLKGVDSTLKIQPAELGDSAVYLCASSRIGATDTQYFGPGTRLTVL.

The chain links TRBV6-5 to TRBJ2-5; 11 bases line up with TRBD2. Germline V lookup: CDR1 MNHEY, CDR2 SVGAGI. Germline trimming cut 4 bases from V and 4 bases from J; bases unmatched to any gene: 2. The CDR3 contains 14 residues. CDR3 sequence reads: CASSLAGGRETQYF. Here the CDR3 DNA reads TGTGCCAGCAGTTTAGCGGGGGGGAGAGAGACCCAGTACTTC.

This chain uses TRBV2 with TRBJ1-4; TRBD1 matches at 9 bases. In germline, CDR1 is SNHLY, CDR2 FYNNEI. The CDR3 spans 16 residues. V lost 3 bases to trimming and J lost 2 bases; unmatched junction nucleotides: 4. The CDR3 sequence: CASSEGQGVTNEKLFF. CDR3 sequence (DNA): TGTGCCAGCAGTGAGGGACAGGGTGTTACTAATGAAAAACTGTTTTTT.

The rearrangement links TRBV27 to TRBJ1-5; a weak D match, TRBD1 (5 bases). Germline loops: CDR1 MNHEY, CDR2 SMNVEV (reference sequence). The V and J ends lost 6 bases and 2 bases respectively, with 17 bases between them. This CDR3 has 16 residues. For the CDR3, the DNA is TGTGCCAGCAGCTCTACAGGAGCGAGAGGCAATCAGCCCCAGCATTTT. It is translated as CASSSTGARGNQPQHF.

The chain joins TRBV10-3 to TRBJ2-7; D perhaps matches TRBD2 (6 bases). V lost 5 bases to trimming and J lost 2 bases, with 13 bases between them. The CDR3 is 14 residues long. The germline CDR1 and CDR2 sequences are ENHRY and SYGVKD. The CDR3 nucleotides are TGTGCCATCAGTACCGGGACTTTTCCCTACGAGCAGTACTTC. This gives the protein CAISTGTFPYEQYF.

CDR3 sequence (DNA): TGTGCCAGCACCCTTAGCGGGGGGAGCAATCAGCCCCAGCATTTT. Translated: CASTLSGGSNQPQHF. The V gene is TRBV11-2, the J gene TRBJ1-5, with a possible D match to TRBD1 (5 bases). CDR1 is SGHAT and CDR2 is FQNNGV in the germline V gene. V lost 7 bases and J 1 base, leaving 14 bases between the germline ends. The CDR3 covers 15 residues.

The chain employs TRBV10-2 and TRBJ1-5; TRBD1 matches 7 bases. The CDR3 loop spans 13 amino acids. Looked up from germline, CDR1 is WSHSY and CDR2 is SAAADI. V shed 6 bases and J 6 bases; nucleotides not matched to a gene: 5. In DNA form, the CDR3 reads TGCGCCAGCAGGGATAGACAGGGTCAGCCCCAGCATTTT. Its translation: CASRDRQGQPQHF.